Shown below are 2 T cell receptor beta chains from a single sample sequenced in a study of blood T cell repertoires in COVID-19. Some clones are missing from TCRdb's copy, which holds only in-frame ones; the method was immunoSEQ multiplex PCR. The repertoire consists of about 130,000 clones, with around 73% occurring once and the leading ten covering approximately 9.9%. Sequencing was performed on peripheral blood. The origin of the receptors is a man in his fifties or sixties who had recovered from COVID-19.

This chain joins TRBV28 and TRBJ1-1; tentatively, D is TRBD1 (6 bases). The CDR3 runs 12 residues. The germline gives CDR1 MDHEN, CDR2 SYDVKM. V lost 6 bases, J lost 4 bases, and 9 bases lay in between. This chain's CDR3 is CASRQGSTEAFF. The CDR3 DNA follows: TGTGCCAGCAGGCAGGGGAGCACTGAAGCTTTCTTT.

CDR3 protein: CASSQVVGAEAFF. CDR3 coding DNA: TGTGCCAGCAGCCAAGTTGTGGGAGCGGAAGCTTTCTTT. V and J are TRBV3-1 (or the pseudogene TRBV3-2) and TRBJ1-1; D is ambiguous. This CDR3 is built from 13 residues. V lost 1 base and J lost 8, with 11 bases in between. Looked up from germline, CDR1 is LGHDT and CDR2 is YNNKEL (reference sequence).